This T cell receptor beta chain was sequenced for a study of cytotoxic CD8 clonotypes in ibrutinib-treated CLL. Study findings and constraints: At baseline, clonality was higher than in age-matched healthy donors and correlated with CD8+ counts. Shared public clonotypes were rare, and on treatment they either got smaller or stayed the same.

Details on this clone: Its cognate antigen is unknown.

Method: immunoSEQ multiplex PCR; TCRdb's copy keeps in-frame clones and lacks some. The profile shows approximately 330,000 clones, roughly 80% of them singletons. The CDR3 sequence is 10 residues long. The V end was cut by 7 bases, the J end by 6 bases, with 7 bases between. Germline V gene lookup returns CDR1 SEHNR and CDR2 FQNEAQ (reference sequence). This TCR was recovered from a human donor with chronic lymphocytic leukemia. The sequences come from PBMCs, collected before ibrutinib treatment. This chain connects TRBV7-9 to TRBJ2-7; D is undetermined. CDR3 DNA sequence: TGTGCCAGCACCCTGGGCGAGCAGTACTTC. Translation gives CASTLGEQYF.